The rows below give T cell receptor beta chains drawn from one sample of a study of metastatic and nonmetastatic thyroid tumors. From the PCR reads, TCRdb re-called clones with MiXCR. The sample yields more than 9,500 clones, roughly 27% seen once. The sample comprised tumor tissue. These TCRs come from a female donor with papillary thyroid cancer or a benign thyroid nodule (not recorded which). Some clones in this sample may be carry-over from other donors' samples. CDR3s include the opening cysteine and the closing phenylalanine or tryptophan. D genes are given only for firm matches. Only part of the rows carry a size: once, few, many, or a class if the clone is expanded.

cdr3_length,v_call,clone_size,d_call,j_call,cdr3_aa,cdr3_nt
14,TRBV20-1,-,-,TRBJ2-2,CSARAWGNTGELFF,TGCAGTGCTAGGGCGTGGGGAAACACCGGGGAGCTGTTTTTT
13,TRBV4-1,medium-sized,-,TRBJ2-7,CASSQIQLRDLDF,TGCGCCAGCAGCCAAATCCAACTCAGGGATCTGGACTTC
15,TRBV6-1,many,-,TRBJ2-3,CASRRTVGGTDTQYF,TGTGCCAGCAGGAGGACAGTTGGGGGCACAGATACGCAGTATTTT
12,TRBV30,once,-,TRBJ2-2,CAWRPSWGELFF,TGTGCCTGGAGACCCTCGTGGGGGGAGCTGTTTTTT
14,TRBV6-1,-,TRBD1,TRBJ1-2,CASSEVDREGGYTF,TGTGCCAGCAGTGAAGTAGACAGGGAAGGTGGCTACACCTTC
14,TRBV27,many,-,TRBJ2-1,CASSFGREYNEQFF,TGTGCCAGCAGTTTTGGGCGAGAATACAATGAGCAGTTCTTC
14,TRBV6-1,few,-,TRBJ1-2,CASSPGTTQYGYTF,TGTGCCAGCAGCCCCGGCACGACCCAGTATGGCTACACCTTC
14,TRBV30,few,-,TRBJ1-4,CAWSVGRINEKLFF,TGTGCCTGGAGTGTAGGCAGGATTAATGAAAAACTGTTTTTT
14,TRBV6-1,few,TRBD2,TRBJ2-7,CASISGTTNYEQYF,TGTGCCAGCATTTCCGGGACTACCAATTACGAGCAGTACTTC
15,TRBV4-1,many,-,TRBJ2-2,CASRWGLGGTGELFF,TGCGCCAGCAGGTGGGGGCTGGGAGGCACCGGGGAGCTGTTTTTT
14,TRBV19,few,-,TRBJ2-7,CASSISHTPSEQYF,TGTGCCAGTAGTATAAGCCATACGCCTTCCGAGCAGTACTTC
14,TRBV5-1,-,TRBD1,TRBJ1-2,CASSLEQGAGGYTF,TGCGCCAGCAGCTTGGAACAGGGGGCTGGTGGCTACACCTTC
15,TRBV20-1,once,TRBD1,TRBJ2-7,CSARDLEGQIYEQYF,TGCAGTGCTAGAGATCTTGAGGGACAGATCTACGAGCAGTACTTC
13,TRBV7-2,-,-,TRBJ1-6,CASSLDPRSPLHF,TGTGCCAGCAGCTTAGACCCCCGATCACCCCTCCACTTT
11,TRBV7-6,many,-,TRBJ1-3,CASSPGNTIYF,TGTGCCAGCAGTCCTGGAAACACCATATATTTT
14,TRBV28,many,TRBD1,TRBJ2-3,CASRTGISTDTQYF,TGTGCCAGCAGGACAGGGATTAGCACAGATACGCAGTATTTT
12,TRBV20-1,many,-,TRBJ2-3,CSAKGSTDTQYF,TGCAGTGCTAAGGGTAGCACAGATACGCAGTATTTT
17,TRBV2,large,TRBD1,TRBJ2-1,CASSGLWDRGRFDEQFF,TGTGCCAGCAGTGGTTTGTGGGACAGGGGGCGATTTGATGAGCAGTTCTTC
14,TRBV20-1,many,-,TRBJ2-5,CSAAQGLRQETQYF,TGCAGTGCTGCACAGGGTTTGAGGCAAGAGACCCAGTACTTC
15,TRBV27,few,-,TRBJ2-1,CASSSTLSSYNEQFF,TGTGCCAGCAGTTCCACGCTTTCGTCTTACAATGAGCAGTTCTTC
14,TRBV7-9,many,TRBD1,TRBJ1-1,CASSLTGSRTEAFF,TGTGCCAGCAGCTTGACAGGGTCGAGGACTGAAGCTTTCTTT
13,TRBV6-6,few,TRBD1,TRBJ1-2,CASSYRTGYGYTF,TGTGCCAGCAGTTACAGGACAGGGTATGGCTACACCTTC
14,TRBV5-1,-,TRBD2,TRBJ2-1,CASRAGGPYNEQFF,TGCGCCAGCAGAGCGGGAGGCCCCTACAATGAGCAGTTCTTC
17,TRBV19,many,TRBD2,TRBJ2-2,CASRKLAGGRGTGELFF,TGTGCCAGTAGGAAACTAGCGGGAGGTCGTGGCACCGGGGAGCTGTTTTTT
16,TRBV5-1,-,TRBD2,TRBJ2-3,CASSLANGGGTDTQYF,TGCGCCAGCAGCTTGGCCAACGGCGGGGGGACAGATACGCAGTATTTT
15,TRBV5-1,-,TRBD1,TRBJ1-1,CASSFISTGGTEAFF,TGCGCCAGCAGCTTTATATCAACAGGGGGGACTGAAGCTTTCTTT
12,TRBV28,few,-,TRBJ1-2,CASSLTNYGYTF,TGTGCCAGCAGTTTGACTAACTATGGCTACACCTTC
11,TRBV6-1,many,-,TRBJ2-1,CASSTMDEQFF,TGTGCCAGCAGTACAATGGATGAGCAGTTCTTC
17,TRBV5-4,many,-,TRBJ2-6,CASSLTGKGSGANVLTF,TGTGCCAGCAGCTTAACCGGGAAGGGCTCTGGGGCCAACGTCCTGACTTTC
17,TRBV5-6,-,-,TRBJ1-2,CASSSQRLRSPDYGYTF,TGTGCCAGCAGCTCCCAGAGGCTACGGAGCCCAGACTATGGCTACACCTTC
13,TRBV5-1,-,-,TRBJ2-1,CASSPTINNEQFF,TGCGCCAGCAGCCCCACTATAAACAATGAGCAGTTCTTC
14,TRBV12-3/TRBV12-4,-,-,TRBJ2-7,CASSATASSYEQYF,TGTGCCAGCAGTGCTACAGCGAGCTCCTACGAGCAGTACTTC
15,TRBV11-1,-,-,TRBJ2-2,CASSPGQGETGELFF,TGTGCCAGCAGCCCTGGCCAGGGCGAAACCGGGGAGCTGTTTTTT
15,TRBV12-3/TRBV12-4,many,TRBD1,TRBJ2-3,CASSLEQGSTDTQYF,TGTGCCAGCAGTTTAGAACAGGGGAGCACAGATACGCAGTATTTT
13,TRBV5-1,medium-sized,-,TRBJ2-3,CASSLASLRTQYF,TGCGCCAGCAGCTTGGCAAGTCTGAGGACGCAGTATTTT
16,TRBV20-1,medium-sized,TRBD2,TRBJ2-1,CSQWAAGGRGVNEQFF,TGCAGCCAGTGGGCGGCTGGCGGGAGAGGGGTGAATGAGCAGTTCTTC
15,TRBV10-3,many,TRBD2,TRBJ2-2,CAISLAGGNTGELLF,TGTGCCATCAGCCTAGCGGGAGGCAACACCGGGGAGCTGCTTTTT
14,TRBV12-3/TRBV12-4,-,TRBD1,TRBJ1-2,CASRRQGGAYGYTF,TGTGCCAGCAGGAGACAGGGTGGAGCCTATGGCTACACCTTC
15,TRBV7-8,medium-sized,-,TRBJ1-2,CASTLPGFGNYGYTF,TGTGCCAGCACCCTACCGGGGTTTGGAAACTATGGCTACACCTTC
13,TRBV5-1,many,-,TRBJ2-5,CASSPGLEETQYF,TGCGCCAGCAGCCCCGGACTGGAAGAGACCCAGTACTTC
16,TRBV14,many,-,TRBJ1-4,CASSLRTGILNEKLFF,TGTGCCAGCAGCTTACGGACGGGGATTCTAAATGAAAAACTGTTTTTT
14,TRBV30,-,-,TRBJ1-2,CAWSVLSERGGYTF,TGTGCCTGGAGTGTATTGAGCGAACGTGGGGGCTACACCTTC
11,TRBV27,few,-,TRBJ2-1,CASSLYHEQFF,TGTGCCAGCAGTTTATACCATGAGCAGTTCTTC
13,TRBV11-3,-,-,TRBJ1-2,CASSWGGNYGYTF,TGTGCCAGCAGCTGGGGCGGCAACTATGGCTACACCTTC
17,TRBV12-3/TRBV12-4,few,TRBD1,TRBJ1-3,CASSLGRGEYSGNTIYF,TGTGCCAGCAGTTTGGGCAGGGGGGAGTACTCTGGAAACACCATATATTTT